The 8 T cell receptor beta chains listed next were all sequenced from one sample in a study of cytomegalovirus exposure and HLA in healthy donors. With 60 Vbeta and 13 Jbeta primers, the PCR was carried out. The method was immunoSEQ multiplex PCR; TCRdb's version includes in-frame clones alone and lacks a portion of them. This sample has 150,000 to 200,000 clones; over 60% occur once, and the top ten carry around 0.98%. Sequenced material: PBMCs. These TCRs come from a woman aged 45-59 years in good health and CMV-seropositive.

Comment on this clone: One end of the junction is discordant with germline, which a read error may explain. The rearrangement uses TRBV7-7 and TRBJ2-1, with unresolved D. Germline V lookup: CDR1 SSHAT, CDR2 FNYEAQ (reference sequence). The length of the CDR3 is 14 residues. This CDR3 reads CASSLAFNFDEQFF. CDR3 nucleotide sequence: TGTGCTAGCAGCTTAGCCTTTAATTTCGATGAGCAGTTCTTC.

The chain is built from TRBV4-3 and TRBJ1-1; tentative D call: TRBD1 (5 bases). CDR1 and CDR2 from the germline V gene are LGHNA and YSLEER. CDR3 size: 16 residues. Trimming cost V 0 bases and J 0 bases, with 11 bases left between them. As DNA, the CDR3 is TGCGCCAGCAGCCAAGATCGTCAGGGCCTGAACACTGAAGCTTTCTTT. Protein: CASSQDRQGLNTEAFF.

The CDR3 coding sequence is TGCACCAGCAGCAAGATTTTCGGGACTAGCGGGAGCAGGGGGAATGAGCAGTTCTTC. It is translated as CTSSKIFGTSGSRGNEQFF. The rearrangement joins TRBV1 to TRBJ2-1; TRBD2 is the table's D call, not checked against the DNA. TRBV1 is designated a pseudogene. This CDR3 is 19 amino acids long.

V is TRBV9 and J is TRBJ2-3; D is perhaps TRBD2 (6 bases). Germline CDR1 reads SGDLS; CDR2 reads YYNGEE. V lost 4 bases to trimming and J lost 2 bases, with 14 bases between them. The CDR3 length is 15 residues. The CDR3 here is CASSLGTPLTDTQYF. CDR3 sequence (DNA): TGTGCCAGCAGCCTCGGGACTCCGCTCACAGATACGCAGTATTTT.

The genes are TRBV10-3 and TRBJ2-3, with D perhaps TRBD2 (7 bases). V dropped 1 base and J dropped 3 bases, with 14 bases sitting between them. This CDR3 contains 16 residues. The germline V gene has CDR1 ENHRY and CDR2 SYGVKD. This CDR3 is CAISELRGRGTDTQYF. DNA of the CDR3: TGTGCCATCAGTGAGTTGCGGGGGCGCGGTACAGATACGCAGTATTTT.

This clone has more than one count but fewer than ten. The chain combines TRBV7-2 with TRBJ2-1, with 8 bases lining up with TRBD1. Trimming took 2 bases from V and 5 from J; bases not matched to a gene: 5. The CDR3 has 15 residues. CDR1 SGHTA and CDR2 FQGNSA come from the germline V gene. CDR3 loop: CASSLRDRFNNEQFF. Written as DNA, the CDR3 is TGTGCCAGCAGCTTAAGGGACAGGTTTAACAATGAGCAGTTCTTC.

This chain connects TRBV28 to TRBJ2-1, with TRBD2 matching over 8 bases. The V gene end was trimmed by 6 bases and the J gene end by 7 bases; junction bases not matched to a gene: 11. Germline CDR1 is MDHEN and CDR2 is SYDVKM. The CDR3 has 15 residues. The CDR3 sequence is CASRPHGLALNEQFF. CDR3 nucleotides: TGTGCCAGCAGACCACATGGACTAGCTTTAAATGAGCAGTTCTTC. The variable domain in full, completed from reference TRBV28 and TRBJ2-1, reads DVKVTQSSRYLVKRTGEKVFLECVQDMDHENMFWYRQDPGLGLRLIYFSYDVKMKEKGDIPEGYSVSREKKERFSLILESASTNQTSMYLCASRPHGLALNEQFFGPGTRLTVL.

This chain connects TRBV28 to TRBJ2-7; 11 positions agree with TRBD1. CDR1 and CDR2 from the germline V gene are MDHEN and SYDVKM. This CDR3 comprises 14 residues. J was trimmed by 3 bases and V by 5 bases; bases with no gene match: 3. The CDR3 sequence is CASSTGQGVYEQYF. The CDR3 DNA follows: TGTGCCAGCAGTACGGGACAGGGGGTCTACGAGCAGTACTTC.